These T cell receptor beta chains were read from a single sample in a study of blood T cell repertoires in COVID-19. The assay was immunoSEQ multiplex PCR, and TCRdb's table has in-frame clones only and misses some. The table includes about 340,000 clones, around 91% detected once. Sequenced input: peripheral blood. All receptors derive from a woman between 18 and 30 years old who had recovered from COVID-19. CDR3s leave out the opening cysteine and the closing phenylalanine or tryptophan.

CDR3aa	len	v_gene	j_gene
AISESRREVVNEQF	14	TRBV10-3	TRBJ2-1
ASSLGQGADTQY	12	TRBV5-1	TRBJ2-3
ASSFPGDRRQPQH	13	TRBV28	TRBJ1-5
ASSLVHRGYGTEAF	14	TRBV7-8	TRBJ1-1
SASGGVSTDTQY	12	TRBV20-1	TRBJ2-3
ATSDPGASGFTDTQY	15	TRBV24-1	TRBJ2-3
ASSLGTSGRVDTQY	14	TRBV7-2	TRBJ2-3
ASSSGFREAGYT	12	TRBV7-2	TRBJ1-2
AGGIISNQPQH	11	TRBV2	TRBJ1-5
ASSPPGTGGAPNYGYT	16	TRBV7-9	TRBJ1-2
SVQQGGSTEAF	11	TRBV29-1	TRBJ1-1
ASSPTADTQY	10	TRBV7-8	TRBJ2-3
ASSYRGTNYGYT	12	TRBV6-5	TRBJ1-2
AWRVDFFSEAF	11	TRBV30	TRBJ1-1
ASSEASRGTEAF	12	TRBV2	TRBJ1-1
ATSRGGQGYNEQF	13	TRBV15	TRBJ2-1
ASSQPLAGAASYNEQF	16	TRBV5-8	TRBJ2-1
ASSFQGSDTQY	11	TRBV11-3	TRBJ2-3
AWSVSVWTMNTEAF	14	TRBV30	TRBJ1-1
ASSPLDRENQPQH	13	TRBV18	TRBJ1-5
ASKLAGGANTGELF	14	TRBV7-9	TRBJ2-2
SGRQGAAGELF	11	TRBV29-1	TRBJ2-2
ASSEKGERANTEAF	14	TRBV25-1	TRBJ1-1
ASSEVQGVAGANVLT	15	TRBV6-1	TRBJ2-6
ASSPPGLQETQY	12	TRBV6-5	TRBJ2-5
ASSQGSGGITGELF	14	TRBV3-1/TRBV3-2	TRBJ2-2
ASSRPGLAGAGRTGELF	17	TRBV7-2	TRBJ2-2
ASSLNRDRRHYGYT	14	TRBV5-6	TRBJ1-2
ASSLRRLAGVTDTQY	15	TRBV7-9	TRBJ2-3
SVARSGGTEAF	11	TRBV29-1	TRBJ1-1
ASSLTGEFEAF	11	TRBV13	TRBJ1-1
ASSVESRPVPRYGYT	15	TRBV9	TRBJ1-2
ASSQYQGRKLF	11	TRBV5-1	TRBJ1-4
ASGNGQTNTEAF	12	TRBV6-5	TRBJ1-1
ASSPRAGVTDTQY	13	TRBV18	TRBJ2-3